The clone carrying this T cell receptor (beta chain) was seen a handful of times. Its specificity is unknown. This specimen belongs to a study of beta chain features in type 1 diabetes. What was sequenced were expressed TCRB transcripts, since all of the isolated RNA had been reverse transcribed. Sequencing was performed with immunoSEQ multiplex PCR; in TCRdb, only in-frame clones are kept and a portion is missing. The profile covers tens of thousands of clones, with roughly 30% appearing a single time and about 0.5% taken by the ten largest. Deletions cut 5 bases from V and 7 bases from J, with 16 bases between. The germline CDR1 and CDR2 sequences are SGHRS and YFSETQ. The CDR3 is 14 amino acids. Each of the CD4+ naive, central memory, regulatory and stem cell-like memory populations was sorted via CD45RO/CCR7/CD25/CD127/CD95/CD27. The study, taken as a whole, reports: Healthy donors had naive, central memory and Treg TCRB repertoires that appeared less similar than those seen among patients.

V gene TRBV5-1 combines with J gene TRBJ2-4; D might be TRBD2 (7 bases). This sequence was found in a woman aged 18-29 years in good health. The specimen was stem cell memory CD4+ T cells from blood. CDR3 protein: CASSDGGGSNIQYF. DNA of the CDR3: TGCGCCAGCAGTGACGGGGGCGGGAGTAACATTCAGTACTTC.